The 19 T cell receptor beta chains below come from one sample, sequenced in a study of CD8+ T cells in alopecia areata. Stated treatment: oral pan-JAK inhibitor, 5-10 mg twice daily. RNA extraction and reverse transcription yielded cDNA as sequencing template. Assay used: immunoSEQ multiplex PCR; TCRdb lists only in-frame clones, some missing. In the table there are some 130,000 clones, roughly 54% of which are singletons. The sequenced sample was CD8+ T cells sorted from blood, obtained at week 4, from a patient treated with tofacitinib. Every receptor here comes from a human donor with alopecia areata.

On this clone: This CDR3 is also generated by other DNA sequences in the sample. The chain carries TRBV27 and TRBJ2-7; 9 nucleotides line up with TRBD1. V lost 3 bases, J lost 2 bases, and 5 bases stayed unmatched. CDR1 MNHEY and CDR2 SMNVEV come from the germline V gene (reference sequence). The CDR3 consists of 15 residues. Written as DNA, the CDR3 is TGTGCCAGCAGTTTCTCGACAGGGGGGGCCTACGAGCAGTACTTC. Translation gives CASSFSTGGAYEQYF.

This clone came up a few times. The gene calls are TRBV15 and TRBJ2-1; D is unclear. Germline V lookup: CDR1 LNHNV, CDR2 YYDKDF (reference sequence). V shed 3 bases and J shed 6 bases, with 12 bases lying between them. The CDR3 sequence is 14 residues long. The CDR3 region is CATSSDLLGNEQFF. The CDR3 nucleotides read TGTGCCACCAGCAGCGACTTGTTGGGCAATGAGCAGTTCTTC. The whole variable domain, remainder taken from reference TRBV15 and TRBJ2-1, is DAMVIQNPRYQVTQFGKPVTLSCSQTLNHNVMYWYQQKSSQAPKLLFHYYDKDFNNEADTPDNFQSRRPNTSFCFLDIRSPGLGDTAMYLCATSSDLLGNEQFFGPGTRLTVL.

The chain joins TRBV9 to TRBJ2-2; D is undetermined. The CDR3 has 13 residues. Germline V gives CDR1 SGDLS, CDR2 YYNGEE. Trimming took off 4 bases at V and 8 bases at J, with 12 bases between the two ends. DNA of the CDR3: TGTGCCAGCAGCCCCACAAGCCTAGGGGAGCTGTTTTTT. Translated: CASSPTSLGELFF.

This clone was counted between two and nine times. The genes are TRBV5-6 and TRBJ2-5, with TRBD2 matching 13 bases. CDR1 is SGHDT and CDR2 is YYEEEE in the germline V gene. The V segment lost 4 bases and the J segment 2 bases; nucleotides outside the gene matches: 5. The CDR3 contains 16 residues. DNA for the CDR3: TGTGCCAGCAGCATCGGGACTAGCGGGACACAAGAGACCCAGTACTTC. Translated, it gives CASSIGTSGTQETQYF. Combining the CDR3 with reference TRBV5-6 and TRBJ2-5 gives the whole variable domain DAGVTQSPTHLIKTRGQQVTLRCSPKSGHDTVSWYQQALGQGPQFIFQYYEEEERQRGNFPDRFSGHQFPNYSSELNVNALLLGDSALYLCASSIGTSGTQETQYFGPGTRLLVL.

Notes on this clone: Relative to the germline gene, one junction end is altered; a read error may explain this. V and J are TRBV2 and TRBJ1-1, with D possibly being TRBD1 (5 bases). The germline V gene has CDR1 SNHLY and CDR2 FYNNEI. The CDR3 is made up of 14 amino acids. The CDR3 nucleotides are TGTGCCAGCAGCGAAGGGACCATGAACACTGAAGCTTTCTTT. It translates to CASSEGTMNTEAFF.

The gene calls are TRBV19 and TRBJ1-5; 7 bases line up with TRBD1. The CDR3 spans 13 residues. Trimming cost V 3 bases and J 6 bases; bases outside gene matches: 2. The germline gives CDR1 LNHDA, CDR2 SQIVND (reference sequence). In DNA, the CDR3 is TGTGCCAGTAGTATCGACAGGGCTCAGCCCCAGCATTTT. Encoded protein: CASSIDRAQPQHF.

This clone appeared many times. The chain has TRBV6-5 and TRBJ2-6; D is perhaps TRBD1 (6 bases). Between the trimmed V and J ends, which lost 4 bases and 3 bases, there was a span of 13 bases. This CDR3 has 16 residues. Germline V gives CDR1 MNHEY, CDR2 SVGAGI. The CDR3 spells CASSSYRVDGANVLTF. The CDR3 bases are TGTGCCAGCAGTTCTTACAGGGTAGATGGGGCCAACGTCCTGACTTTC.

This sequence joins TRBV30 and TRBJ2-3; D is unresolved. CDR3 length: 12 residues. Germline lookup yields CDR1 GTSNPN and CDR2 SVGIG (reference sequence). V lost 2 bases, J lost 4 bases, and 7 bases lay in between. This CDR3 is CAWSPQPDTQYF. The CDR3 DNA is TGTGCCTGGAGTCCCCAACCAGATACGCAGTATTTT.

V usage is TRBV4-1 and J usage is TRBJ2-3; 9 positions agree with TRBD2. The CDR3 sequence is 15 residues long. J lost 6 bases, V lost 1 base, and 5 bases had no gene match. In germline, CDR1 is MGHRA, CDR2 YSYEKL. The CDR3 DNA follows: TGCGCCAGCAGCCAAGGCGGGGGGGTTCCGGATACGCAGTATTTT. It yields the protein CASSQGGGVPDTQYF.

The table lists this clone with a few counts. The rearrangement links TRBV7-2 to TRBJ2-1; D is unresolved. The V and J ends lost 2 bases and 5 bases respectively, with 10 bases between them. The length of the CDR3 is 14 residues. The V gene's germline CDR1 is SGHTA and CDR2 FQGNSA. The CDR3 spells CASSLTAPNNEQFF. DNA of the CDR3: TGTGCCAGCAGCTTAACAGCCCCGAACAATGAGCAGTTCTTC.

This chain links TRBV11-2 with TRBJ1-6; no definite D call. The CDR3 covers 14 residues. CDR1 and CDR2 (germline): SGHAT, FQNNGV. V dropped 4 bases and J dropped 8 bases, with 12 bases sitting between them. The CDR3 here is CASSYGPADSPLHF. DNA of the CDR3: TGTGCCAGCAGCTATGGGCCAGCGGATTCACCCCTCCACTTT.

About this clone: Other DNA sequences in the sample encode the same CDR3. The V call is TRBV5-6, the J call TRBJ1-5, with TRBD1 matching over 7 bases. V lost 0 bases and J lost 2; bases outside the gene matches: 5. Germline CDR1 reads SGHDT; CDR2 reads YYEEEE. The CDR3 has 16 amino acids. CDR3 in DNA: TGTGCCAGCAGCTTGGGAGCAGGGGGGGGCAATCAGCCCCAGCATTTT. As protein: CASSLGAGGGNQPQHF. The whole variable domain, filled in from reference TRBV5-6 and TRBJ1-5, reads DAGVTQSPTHLIKTRGQQVTLRCSPKSGHDTVSWYQQALGQGPQFIFQYYEEEERQRGNFPDRFSGHQFPNYSSELNVNALLLGDSALYLCASSLGAGGGNQPQHFGDGTRLSIL.

The rearrangement joins TRBV29-1 to TRBJ2-1, with no clear D. From germline, CDR1 is SQVTM and CDR2 ANQGSEA. This CDR3 is 13 amino acids long. Trimming removed 5 bases from V and 0 bases from J, with 8 bases in between. The CDR3 DNA is TGCAGCGTTCGGAGCCTCTCCTACAATGAGCAGTTCTTC. Translation: CSVRSLSYNEQFF.

V usage is TRBV7-8 and J usage is TRBJ1-2; D ambiguous. The CDR3 loop spans 10 amino acids. CDR1 is SGHVS, CDR2 FQNEAQ, per germline. V gave up 5 bases and J gave up 8 bases, with 6 bases separating them. CDR3 DNA sequence: TGTGCCAGCAGCCCCGAAGGCTACACCTTC. It is translated as CASSPEGYTF.

V is TRBV10-3 and J is TRBJ2-7; the D call may be TRBD1 or TRBD2 (5 bases each). CDR1 and CDR2 from the germline V gene are ENHRY and SYGVKD. V lost 11 bases and J 1 base, leaving 15 bases between the germline ends. The CDR3 contains 13 residues. CDR3: CAAREPGSYEQYF. The CDR3 DNA is TGTGCCGCCAGGGAGCCGGGGTCCTACGAGCAGTACTTC.

The CDR3 sequence: CASSFHGGNSYNEQFF. The CDR3 coding sequence is TGTGCCAGCAGCTTTCACGGGGGGAACTCCTACAATGAGCAGTTCTTC. The rearrangement joins TRBV9 to TRBJ2-1; 7 bases fit TRBD2. Trimming cost V 4 bases and J 0 bases; bases outside gene matches: 7. From germline, CDR1 is SGDLS and CDR2 YYNGEE. The CDR3 is 16 amino acids. Variable domain in full (rest from reference TRBV9 and TRBJ2-1): DSGVTQTPKHLITATGQRVTLRCSPRSGDLSVYWYQQSLDQGLQFLIQYYNGEERAKGNILERFSAQQFPDLHSELNLSSLELGDSALYFCASSFHGGNSYNEQFFGPGTRLTVL.

This clone was detected a few times. This chain connects TRBV11-3 to TRBJ1-2; D is unresolved. This CDR3 contains 12 residues. The germline V and J ends were trimmed by 3 bases and 6 bases, with 8 bases remaining between them. The germline CDR1 and CDR2 sequences are SGHNT and YENEEA. The CDR3 nucleotides are TGTGCCAGCAGCTTCGGCGTGCATGGCTACACCTTC. It yields the protein CASSFGVHGYTF.

At least ten counts were recorded for this clone. The chain links TRBV4-1 to TRBJ1-2, with D perhaps matching TRBD1 (5 bases). Germline V gives CDR1 MGHRA, CDR2 YSYEKL. This CDR3 has 16 amino acids. The V end lost 1 base, the J end lost 6 bases, and 18 bases lay between the germline ends. The CDR3 sequence: CASSQVGAGNGDGYTF. Written as DNA, the CDR3 is TGCGCCAGCAGCCAAGTAGGCGCAGGGAATGGAGATGGCTACACCTTC.

The rearrangement uses TRBV30 and TRBJ2-7; maybe TRBD2 (5 bases). From germline, CDR1 is GTSNPN and CDR2 SVGIG (reference sequence). V lost 4 bases and J lost 7, with 14 bases in between. The CDR3 has 12 amino acids. The CDR3 DNA sequence: TGTGCCTGGACCGCCGGGGTAGGGGAGCAGTACTTC. Amino acids: CAWTAGVGEQYF.